This passage covers 11 T cell receptor beta chains from one sample sequenced in a study of OX40 agonist ivuxolimab in advanced cancers. The assay was immunoSEQ multiplex PCR, and TCRdb's table has in-frame clones only and misses some. Among fewer than 30,000 clones listed, 73% were seen once. The sequenced sample was CD4+ or CD8+ T cells sorted from blood, obtained in a trial of the OX40 agonist ivuxolimab. These receptors originate from an adult with an advanced solid tumor such as melanoma, head and neck, liver or kidney cancer.

The chain has TRBV28 and TRBJ2-7; 8 positions match TRBD1. Germline CDR1 is MDHEN and CDR2 is SYDVKM. With 4 bases clipped from V and 3 bases from J, the junction kept 8 bases outside the gene matches. The CDR3 sequence is 15 residues long. The CDR3 sequence is CASSYHSGTGYEQYF. The CDR3, as DNA: TGTGCCAGCAGTTACCACTCCGGGACAGGCTACGAGCAGTACTTC.

The V call is TRBV5-6, the J call TRBJ2-1; 7 nucleotides match TRBD2. The CDR3 loop spans 12 amino acids. The junction had 3 bases not matched to a gene; V was cut back by 5 bases and J by 7 bases. Germline CDR1 SGHDT, CDR2 YYEEEE. The CDR3 loop reads CASSLAVNEQFF. The CDR3 bases are TGTGCCAGCAGTCTAGCGGTAAATGAGCAGTTCTTC. The whole variable domain, filled in from reference TRBV5-6 and TRBJ2-1, reads DAGVTQSPTHLIKTRGQQVTLRCSPKSGHDTVSWYQQALGQGPQFIFQYYEEEERQRGNFPDRFSGHQFPNYSSELNVNALLLGDSALYLCASSLAVNEQFFGPGTRLTVL.

This chain uses TRBV19 with TRBJ2-1; 8 bases map to TRBD1. V was clipped by 5 bases and J by 8 bases; unmatched bases: 14. Germline V gives CDR1 LNHDA, CDR2 SQIVND (reference sequence). The CDR3 length is 16 residues. CDR3 bases: TGTGCCAGTAGTCCCGGGGTAGCGACAGGGGTCCATGAGCAGTTCTTC. This sequence encodes CASSPGVATGVHEQFF.

V is TRBV19 and J is TRBJ2-1; weak D call: TRBD1 (5 bases). The germline V and J ends were trimmed by 6 bases and 4 bases, with 16 bases remaining between them. Germline CDR1 LNHDA, CDR2 SQIVND (reference sequence). CDR3 size: 15 residues. CDR3 in DNA: TGTGCCAGTAGCACGACAGTATCGAAGTACAATGAGCAGTTCTTC. The encoded protein is CASSTTVSKYNEQFF.

V and J are TRBV9 and TRBJ2-7; 7 bases are shared with TRBD1. This CDR3 has 15 amino acids. In germline, CDR1 is SGDLS, CDR2 YYNGEE. Losses at the gene ends were 0 bases for V and 3 bases for J; bases not matched to a gene: 6. The CDR3 loop reads CASSVGGQVNYEQYF. The CDR3 DNA reads as TGTGCCAGCAGCGTAGGAGGACAGGTGAACTACGAGCAGTACTTC. Using reference TRBV9 and TRBJ2-7 for the parts outside the CDR3, the full variable domain is DSGVTQTPKHLITATGQRVTLRCSPRSGDLSVYWYQQSLDQGLQFLIQYYNGEERAKGNILERFSAQQFPDLHSELNLSSLELGDSALYFCASSVGGQVNYEQYFGPGTRLTVT.

The chain carries TRBV5-6 and TRBJ1-6; D is unclear. The CDR3 totals 16 residues. V was trimmed by 1 base and J by 13 bases, leaving 21 bases between them. The germline V gene has CDR1 SGHDT and CDR2 YYEEEE. The CDR3 is CASSLFQHSLLDPLHF. In DNA, the CDR3 is TGTGCCAGCAGCTTGTTCCAGCACTCTCTTTTAGACCCCCTCCACTTT.

The rearrangement links TRBV27 to TRBJ2-1, with TRBD1 matching over 8 bases. Germline V gives CDR1 MNHEY, CDR2 SMNVEV (reference sequence). V shed 5 bases and J 4 bases; nucleotides not matched to a gene: 7. The CDR3 sequence is 15 residues long. The CDR3 sequence is CASSLRTGLYNEQFF. The CDR3 region has the DNA TGTGCCAGCAGTCTCAGGACAGGGTTGTACAATGAGCAGTTCTTC.

The rearrangement joins TRBV5-6 to TRBJ2-7; a possible D gene is TRBD1 (5 bases). Per germline, CDR1 SGHDT and CDR2 YYEEEE. CDR3 length: 12 amino acids. V was trimmed by 2 bases and J by 4 bases, leaving 7 bases between them. This CDR3 is CASSFTGYEQYF. The CDR3 bases are TGTGCCAGCAGCTTTACAGGATACGAGCAGTACTTC. The full variable domain, in which reference TRBV5-6 and TRBJ2-7 provide the parts outside the CDR3, is DAGVTQSPTHLIKTRGQQVTLRCSPKSGHDTVSWYQQALGQGPQFIFQYYEEEERQRGNFPDRFSGHQFPNYSSELNVNALLLGDSALYLCASSFTGYEQYFGPGTRLTVT.

The chain combines TRBV11-2 with TRBJ2-7; D unresolved. This CDR3 contains 14 residues. Trimming cost V 3 bases and J 5 bases, with 14 bases left between them. CDR1 and CDR2 from the germline V gene are SGHAT and FQNNGV. CDR3 in amino acids: CASSFGQALNEQYF. CDR3 DNA sequence: TGTGCCAGCAGCTTCGGGCAGGCCCTAAACGAGCAGTACTTC.

The V call is TRBV6-4, the J call TRBJ1-2, with no clear D. V gave up 5 bases and J gave up 4 bases, with 11 bases separating them. Germline V gene lookup returns CDR1 MRHNA and CDR2 SNTAGT. The CDR3 consists of 13 residues. Here the CDR3 DNA reads TGTGCCAGCAGTCCTTTGCGAGGCTATGGCTACACCTTC. Translated, it gives CASSPLRGYGYTF.

The rearrangement uses TRBV7-9 and TRBJ1-1; TRBD1 aligns across 9 bases. The trim removed 6 bases at V and 5 bases at J, leaving 4 bases unmatched. The CDR3 runs to 13 residues. Germline V CDR1 and CDR2: SEHNR, FQNEAQ (reference sequence). The CDR3 DNA reads as TGTGCCAGCAGGGACAGGGGAATGACTGAAGCTTTCTTT. Translated, it gives CASRDRGMTEAFF. Using reference TRBV7-9 and TRBJ1-1 for the parts outside the CDR3, the full variable domain is DTGVSQNPRHKITKRGQNVTFRCDPISEHNRLYWYRQTLGQGPEFLTYFQNEAQLEKSRLLSDRFSAERPKGSFSTLEIQRTEQGDSAMYLCASRDRGMTEAFFGQGTRLTVV.